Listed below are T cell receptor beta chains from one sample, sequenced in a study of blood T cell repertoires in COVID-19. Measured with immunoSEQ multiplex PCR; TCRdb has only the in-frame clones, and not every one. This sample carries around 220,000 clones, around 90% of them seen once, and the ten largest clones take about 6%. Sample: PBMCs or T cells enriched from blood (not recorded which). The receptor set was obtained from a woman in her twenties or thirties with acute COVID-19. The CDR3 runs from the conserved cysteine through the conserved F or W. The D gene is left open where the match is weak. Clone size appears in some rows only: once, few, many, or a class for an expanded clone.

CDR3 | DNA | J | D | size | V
CASNHRASPLHF | TGTGCCAGCAACCACAGGGCTTCACCCCTCCACTTT | TRBJ1-6 | NA | NA | TRBV2
CASSLPEPLGSYEQYF | TGCGCCAGCAGCCTACCGGAGCCTCTGGGTTCCTACGAGCAGTACTTC | TRBJ2-7 | NA | few | TRBV5-1
CASSLSGRTVGGYTF | TGTGCCAGCAGTTTATCGGGCCGGACAGTCGGCGGCTACACCTTC | TRBJ1-2 | NA | NA | TRBV28
CATSSVLVRASSTGELFF | TGTGCCACCAGCAGTGTTCTGGTGAGGGCTAGCAGCACCGGGGAGCTGTTTTTT | TRBJ2-2 | NA | NA | TRBV15
CSVEKGTGLYEQYF | TGCAGCGTTGAAAAGGGGACAGGGCTTTACGAGCAGTACTTC | TRBJ2-7 | TRBD1 | NA | TRBV29-1
CASSLRGLNTEAFF | TGTGCCAGCAGCTTAAGAGGTCTGAACACTGAAGCTTTCTTT | TRBJ1-1 | NA | NA | TRBV7-2
CATSRGTGYNEQFF | TGTGCCACCAGCAGAGGGACAGGATACAATGAGCAGTTCTTC | TRBJ2-1 | TRBD1 | NA | TRBV15
CASSFGQGGQPQHF | TGTGCCAGCAGTTTTGGTCAGGGGGGTCAGCCCCAGCATTTT | TRBJ1-5 | TRBD1 | many | TRBV28
CASRVRQGSGSPLHF | TGCGCCAGCAGGGTAAGACAGGGGTCGGGTTCACCCCTCCACTTT | TRBJ1-6 | TRBD1 | NA | TRBV4-1
CASSPGQVTEAFF | TGTGCCAGCTCACCAGGGCAAGTCACTGAAGCTTTCTTT | TRBJ1-1 | NA | NA | TRBV18